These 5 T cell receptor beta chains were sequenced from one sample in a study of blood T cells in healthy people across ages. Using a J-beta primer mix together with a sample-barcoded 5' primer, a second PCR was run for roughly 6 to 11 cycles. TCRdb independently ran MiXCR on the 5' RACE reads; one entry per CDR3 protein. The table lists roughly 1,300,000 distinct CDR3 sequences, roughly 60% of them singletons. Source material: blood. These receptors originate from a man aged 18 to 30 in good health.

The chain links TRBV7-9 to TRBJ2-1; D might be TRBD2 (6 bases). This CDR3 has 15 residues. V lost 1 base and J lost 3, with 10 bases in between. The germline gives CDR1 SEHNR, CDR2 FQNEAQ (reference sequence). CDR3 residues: CASSLVYGSYNEQFF. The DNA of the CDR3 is TGTGCCAGCAGCTTAGTATACGGGAGCTACAATGAGCAGTTCTTC.

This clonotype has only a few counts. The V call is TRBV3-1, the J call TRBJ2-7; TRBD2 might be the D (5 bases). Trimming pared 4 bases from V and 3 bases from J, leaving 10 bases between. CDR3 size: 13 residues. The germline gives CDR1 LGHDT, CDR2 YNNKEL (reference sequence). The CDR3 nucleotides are TGTGCCAGCAGCCGGGTAACTAGCTACGAGCAGTACTTC. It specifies CASSRVTSYEQYF.

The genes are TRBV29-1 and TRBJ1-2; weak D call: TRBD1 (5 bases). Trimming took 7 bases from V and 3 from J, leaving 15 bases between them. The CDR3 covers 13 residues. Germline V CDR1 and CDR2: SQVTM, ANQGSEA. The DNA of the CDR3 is TGCAGCGATACAACCGGGACGGACTATGGCTACACCTTC. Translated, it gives CSDTTGTDYGYTF.

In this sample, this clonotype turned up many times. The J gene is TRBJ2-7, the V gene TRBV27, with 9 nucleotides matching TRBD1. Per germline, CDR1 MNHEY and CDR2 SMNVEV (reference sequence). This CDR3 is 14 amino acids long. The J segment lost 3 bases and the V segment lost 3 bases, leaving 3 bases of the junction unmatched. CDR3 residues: CASSFGTGFYEQYF. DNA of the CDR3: TGTGCCAGCAGTTTTGGGACAGGGTTCTACGAGCAGTACTTC.

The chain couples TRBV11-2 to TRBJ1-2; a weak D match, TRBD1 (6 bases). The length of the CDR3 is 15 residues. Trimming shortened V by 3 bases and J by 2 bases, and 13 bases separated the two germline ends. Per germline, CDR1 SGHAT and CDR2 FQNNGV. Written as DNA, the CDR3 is TGTGCCAGCAGCTTGTACGAGGGGGGGAACTATGGCTACACCTTC. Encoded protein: CASSLYEGGNYGYTF.